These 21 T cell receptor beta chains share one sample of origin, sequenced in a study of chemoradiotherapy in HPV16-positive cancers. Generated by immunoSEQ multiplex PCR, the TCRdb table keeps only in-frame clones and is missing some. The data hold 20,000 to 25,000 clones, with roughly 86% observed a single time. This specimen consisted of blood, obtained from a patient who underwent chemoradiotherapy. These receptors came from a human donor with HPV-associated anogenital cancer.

In DNA form, the CDR3 reads TGCGCCAGCAGAGGGGGGACGCACACTGAAGCTTTCTTT. It translates to CASRGGTHTEAFF. The rearrangement uses TRBV10-2 and TRBJ1-1; D is perhaps TRBD1 (6 bases). Germline V CDR1 and CDR2: WSHSY, SAAADI. The length of the CDR3 is 13 residues. Trimming left V 6 bases short and J 3 bases short, with 11 bases between.

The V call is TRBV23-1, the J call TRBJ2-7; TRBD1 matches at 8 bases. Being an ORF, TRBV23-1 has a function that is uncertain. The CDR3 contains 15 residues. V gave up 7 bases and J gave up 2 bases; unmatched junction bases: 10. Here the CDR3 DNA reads TGCGCCAGCACTCTGAAGGACAGGGTGGCCTACGAGCAGTACTTC. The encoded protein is CASTLKDRVAYEQYF.

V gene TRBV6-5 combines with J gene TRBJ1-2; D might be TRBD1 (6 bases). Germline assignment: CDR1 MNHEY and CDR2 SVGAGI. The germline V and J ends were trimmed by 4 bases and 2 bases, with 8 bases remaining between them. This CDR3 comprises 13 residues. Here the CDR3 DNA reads TGTGCCAGCAGTTTAAGGGGGAACTATGGCTACACCTTC. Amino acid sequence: CASSLRGNYGYTF.

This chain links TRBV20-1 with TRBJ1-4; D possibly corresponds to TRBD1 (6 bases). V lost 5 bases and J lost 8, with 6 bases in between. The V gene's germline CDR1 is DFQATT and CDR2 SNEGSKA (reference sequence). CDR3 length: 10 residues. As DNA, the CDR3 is TGCAGTGCTGGACAGGAAAAACTGTTTTTT. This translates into CSAGQEKLFF.

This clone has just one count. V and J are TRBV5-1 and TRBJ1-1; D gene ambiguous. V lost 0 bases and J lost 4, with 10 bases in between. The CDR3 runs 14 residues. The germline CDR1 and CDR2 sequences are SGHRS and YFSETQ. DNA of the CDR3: TGCGCCAGCAGCTTGGCCATATTGGGCACTGAAGCTTTCTTT. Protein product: CASSLAILGTEAFF.

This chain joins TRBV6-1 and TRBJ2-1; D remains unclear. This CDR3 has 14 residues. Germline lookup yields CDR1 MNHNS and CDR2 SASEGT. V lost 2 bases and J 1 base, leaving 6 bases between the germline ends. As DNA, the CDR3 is TGTGCCAGCAGTGAACGTAGGTCCTACAATGAGCAGTTCTTC. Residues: CASSERRSYNEQFF.

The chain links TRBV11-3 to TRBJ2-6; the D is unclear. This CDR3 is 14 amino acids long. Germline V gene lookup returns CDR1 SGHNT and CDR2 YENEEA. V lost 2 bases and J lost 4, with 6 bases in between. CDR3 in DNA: TGTGCCAGCAGCTTAACGTCGGGGGCCAACGTCCTGACTTTC. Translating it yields CASSLTSGANVLTF.

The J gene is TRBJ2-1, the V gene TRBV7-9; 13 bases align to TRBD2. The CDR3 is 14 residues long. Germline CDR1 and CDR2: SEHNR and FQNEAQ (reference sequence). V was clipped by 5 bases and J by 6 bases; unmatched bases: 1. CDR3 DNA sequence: TGTGCCAGCAGCCGGACTAGCGGGGGCAATGAGCAGTTCTTC. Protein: CASSRTSGGNEQFF.

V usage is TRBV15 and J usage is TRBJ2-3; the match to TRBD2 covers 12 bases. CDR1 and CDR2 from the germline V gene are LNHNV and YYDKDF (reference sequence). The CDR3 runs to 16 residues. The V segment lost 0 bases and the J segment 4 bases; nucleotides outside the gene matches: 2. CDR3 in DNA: TGTGCCACCAGCAGAGAGGGACTAGCGGGCTCAGATACGCAGTATTTT. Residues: CATSREGLAGSDTQYF.

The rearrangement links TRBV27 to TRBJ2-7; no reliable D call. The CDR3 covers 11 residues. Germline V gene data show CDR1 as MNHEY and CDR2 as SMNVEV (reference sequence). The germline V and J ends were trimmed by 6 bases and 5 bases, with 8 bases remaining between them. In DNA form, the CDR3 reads TGTGCCAGCAGCGATACGAACGAGCAGTACTTC. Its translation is CASSDTNEQYF.

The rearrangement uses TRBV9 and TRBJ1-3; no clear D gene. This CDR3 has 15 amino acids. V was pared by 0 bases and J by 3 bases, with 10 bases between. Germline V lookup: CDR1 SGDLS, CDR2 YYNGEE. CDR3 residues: CASSVAAAVGNTIYF. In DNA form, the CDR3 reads TGTGCCAGCAGCGTAGCGGCAGCCGTTGGAAACACCATATATTTT.

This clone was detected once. The CDR3 DNA reads as TGCGCCAGCAGCCCAGGGACCCACCGGGGGGCCCAGTACTTC. It translates to CASSPGTHRGAQYF. The J gene is TRBJ2-5, the V gene TRBV5-1, with 7 bases fitting TRBD2. J lost 9 bases, V lost 4 bases, and 12 bases had no gene match. The germline CDR1 and CDR2 sequences are SGHRS and YFSETQ. CDR3 size: 14 residues.

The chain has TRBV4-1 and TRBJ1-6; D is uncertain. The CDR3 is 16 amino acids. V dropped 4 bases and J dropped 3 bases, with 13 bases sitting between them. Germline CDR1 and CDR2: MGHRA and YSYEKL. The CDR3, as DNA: TGCGCCAGCAGCCTGGACGGCGGGCGCTATAATTCACCCCTCCACTTT. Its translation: CASSLDGGRYNSPLHF.

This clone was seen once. The CDR3 coding sequence is TGTGCCAGCAGCTTGTGGGGGGGCCGGGATGATACGCAGTATTTT. Translated, it gives CASSLWGGRDDTQYF. The chain joins TRBV5-5 to TRBJ2-3; perhaps TRBD2 as D (7 bases). V lost 1 base and J lost 6, with 15 bases in between. The germline gives CDR1 SGHKS, CDR2 YYEKEE (reference sequence). The CDR3 is 15 residues long.

CDR3 region: CASSQGLAGEYEQYF. CDR3 in DNA: TGCGCCAGCAGCCAAGGACTAGCGGGGGAATACGAGCAGTACTTC. The chain has TRBV4-3 and TRBJ2-5, with 12 bases identical to TRBD2. TRBJ2-7 explains the end of the DNA better; the J call may be wrong. The germline V gene encodes CDR1 LGHNA and CDR2 YSLEER. This CDR3 is 15 amino acids long.

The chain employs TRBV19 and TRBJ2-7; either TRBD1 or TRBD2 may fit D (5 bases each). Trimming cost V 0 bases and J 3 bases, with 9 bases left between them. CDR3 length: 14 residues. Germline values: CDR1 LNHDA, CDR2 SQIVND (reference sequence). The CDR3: CASSIEGPIYEQYF. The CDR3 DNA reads TGTGCCAGTAGTATAGAGGGACCCATCTACGAGCAGTACTTC.

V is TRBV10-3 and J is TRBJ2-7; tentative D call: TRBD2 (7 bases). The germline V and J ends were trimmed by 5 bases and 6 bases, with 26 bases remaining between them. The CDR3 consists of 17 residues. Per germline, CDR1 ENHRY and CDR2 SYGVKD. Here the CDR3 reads CAISHPAAGGGGAEQYF. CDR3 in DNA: TGTGCCATCAGTCATCCGGCCGCGGGTGGGGGGGGCGCCGAGCAGTACTTC.

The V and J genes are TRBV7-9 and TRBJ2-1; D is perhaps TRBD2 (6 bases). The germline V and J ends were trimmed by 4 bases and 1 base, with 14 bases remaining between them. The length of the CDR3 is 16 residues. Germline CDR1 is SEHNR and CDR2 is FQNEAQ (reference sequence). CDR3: CASSSIGGTSYNEQFF. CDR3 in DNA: TGTGCCAGCAGCTCGATCGGCGGGACTTCCTACAATGAGCAGTTCTTC.

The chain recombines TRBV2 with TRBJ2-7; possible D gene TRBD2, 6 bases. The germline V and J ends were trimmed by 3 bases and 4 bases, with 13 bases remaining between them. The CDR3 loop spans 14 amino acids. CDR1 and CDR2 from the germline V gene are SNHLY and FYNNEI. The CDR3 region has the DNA TGTGCCAGCAGTGACCTGTTGGGGGGTTACGAGCAGTACTTC. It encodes CASSDLLGGYEQYF. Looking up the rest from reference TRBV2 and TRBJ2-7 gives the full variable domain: EPEVTQTPSHQVTQMGQEVILRCVPISNHLYFYWYRQILGQKVEFLVSFYNNEISEKSEIFDDQFSVERPDGSNFTLKIRSTKLEDSAMYFCASSDLLGGYEQYFGPGTRLTVT.

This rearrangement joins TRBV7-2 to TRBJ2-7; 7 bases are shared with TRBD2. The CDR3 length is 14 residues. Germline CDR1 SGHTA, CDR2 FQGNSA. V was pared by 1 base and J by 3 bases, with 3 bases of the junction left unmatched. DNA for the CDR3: TGTGCCAGCAGCTTAGGCGGGAGCGGCTACGAGCAGTACTTC. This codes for CASSLGGSGYEQYF. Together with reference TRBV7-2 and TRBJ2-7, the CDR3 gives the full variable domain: GAGVSQSPSNKVTEKGKDVELRCDPISGHTALYWYRQSLGQGLEFLIYFQGNSAPDKSGLPSDRFSAERTGGSVSTLTIQRTQQEDSAVYLCASSLGGSGYEQYFGPGTRLTVT.

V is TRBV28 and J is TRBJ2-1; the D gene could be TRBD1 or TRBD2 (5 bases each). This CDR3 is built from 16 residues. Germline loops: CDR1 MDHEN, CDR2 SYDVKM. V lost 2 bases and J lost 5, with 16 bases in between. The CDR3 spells CASSLESPGPHNEQFF. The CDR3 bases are TGTGCCAGCAGTTTAGAATCCCCGGGACCCCACAATGAGCAGTTCTTC.